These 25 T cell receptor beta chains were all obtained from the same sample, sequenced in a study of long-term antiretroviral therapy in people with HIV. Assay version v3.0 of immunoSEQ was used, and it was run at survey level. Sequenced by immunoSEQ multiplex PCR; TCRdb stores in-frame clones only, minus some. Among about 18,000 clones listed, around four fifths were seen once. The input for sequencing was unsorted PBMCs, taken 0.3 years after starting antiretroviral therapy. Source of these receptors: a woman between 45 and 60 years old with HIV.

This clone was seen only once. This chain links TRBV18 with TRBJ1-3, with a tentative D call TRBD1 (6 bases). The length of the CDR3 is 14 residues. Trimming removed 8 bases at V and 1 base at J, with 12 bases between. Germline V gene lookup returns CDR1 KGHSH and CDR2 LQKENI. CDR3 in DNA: TGTGCCAGCGCCACACAGGGTTCTGGAAACACCATATATTTT. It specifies CASATQGSGNTIYF.

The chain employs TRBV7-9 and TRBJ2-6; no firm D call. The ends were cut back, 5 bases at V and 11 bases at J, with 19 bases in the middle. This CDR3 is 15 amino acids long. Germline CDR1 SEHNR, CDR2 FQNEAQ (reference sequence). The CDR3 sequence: CASSNPRSTEHVLTF. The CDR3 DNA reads TGTGCCAGCAGCAATCCAAGGTCCACGGAACACGTCCTGACTTTC.

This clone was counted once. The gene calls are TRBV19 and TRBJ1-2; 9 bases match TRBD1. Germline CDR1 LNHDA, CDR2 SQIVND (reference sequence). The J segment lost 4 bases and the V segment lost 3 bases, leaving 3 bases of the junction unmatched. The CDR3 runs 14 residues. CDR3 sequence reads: CASSIEDRGYGYTF. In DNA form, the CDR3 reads TGTGCCAGTAGTATTGAGGACAGGGGCTATGGCTACACCTTC.

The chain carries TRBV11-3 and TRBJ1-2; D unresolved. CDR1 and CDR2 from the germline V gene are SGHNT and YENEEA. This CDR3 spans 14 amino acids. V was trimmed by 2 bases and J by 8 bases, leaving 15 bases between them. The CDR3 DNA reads TGTGCCAGCAGCTTACTAATCTGGTGGGAGGGCTACACCTTC. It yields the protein CASSLLIWWEGYTF.

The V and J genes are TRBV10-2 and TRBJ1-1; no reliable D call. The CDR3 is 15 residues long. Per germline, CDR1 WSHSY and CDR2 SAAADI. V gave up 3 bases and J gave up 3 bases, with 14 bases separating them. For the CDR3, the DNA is TGCGCCAGCAGTGACCCTTTCGACGGAGACACTGAAGCTTTCTTT. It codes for CASSDPFDGDTEAFF.

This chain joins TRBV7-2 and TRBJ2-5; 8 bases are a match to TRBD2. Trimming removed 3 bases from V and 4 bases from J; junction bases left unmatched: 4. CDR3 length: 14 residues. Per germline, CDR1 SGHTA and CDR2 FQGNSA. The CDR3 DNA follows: TGTGCCAGCAGCTTCCCCGGGGGGGCAGAGACCCAGTACTTC. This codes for CASSFPGGAETQYF.

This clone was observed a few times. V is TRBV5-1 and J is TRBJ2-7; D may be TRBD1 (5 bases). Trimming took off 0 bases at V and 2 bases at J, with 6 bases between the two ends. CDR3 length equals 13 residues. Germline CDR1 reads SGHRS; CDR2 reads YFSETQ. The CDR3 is CASSLDRTYEQYF. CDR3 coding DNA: TGCGCCAGCAGCTTGGACAGGACCTACGAGCAGTACTTC. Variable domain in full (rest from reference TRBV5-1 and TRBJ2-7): KAGVTQTPRYLIKTRGQQVTLSCSPISGHRSVSWYQQTPGQGLQFLFEYFSETQRNKGNFPGRFSGRQFSNSRSEMNVSTLELGDSALYLCASSLDRTYEQYFGPGTRLTVT.

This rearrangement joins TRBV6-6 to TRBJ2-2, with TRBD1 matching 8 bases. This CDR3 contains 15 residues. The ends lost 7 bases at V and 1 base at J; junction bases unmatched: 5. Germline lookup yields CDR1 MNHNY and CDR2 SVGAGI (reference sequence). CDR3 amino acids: CASNAGTGNTGELFF. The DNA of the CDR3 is TGTGCCAGCAACGCCGGGACAGGGAACACCGGGGAGCTGTTTTTT.

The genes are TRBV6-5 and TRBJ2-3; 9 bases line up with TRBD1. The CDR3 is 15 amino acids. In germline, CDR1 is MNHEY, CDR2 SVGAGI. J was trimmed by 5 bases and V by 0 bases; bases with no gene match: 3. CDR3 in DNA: TGTGCCAGCAGTTACTCGGGGACAGGGAGAGATACGCAGTATTTT. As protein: CASSYSGTGRDTQYF.

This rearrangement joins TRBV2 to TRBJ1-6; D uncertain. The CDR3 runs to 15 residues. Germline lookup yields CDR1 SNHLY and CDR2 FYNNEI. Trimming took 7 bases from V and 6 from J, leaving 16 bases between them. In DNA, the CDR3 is TGTGCCAGCATAGGGCCGGTAACTTTTAATTCACCCCTCCACTTT. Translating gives CASIGPVTFNSPLHF.

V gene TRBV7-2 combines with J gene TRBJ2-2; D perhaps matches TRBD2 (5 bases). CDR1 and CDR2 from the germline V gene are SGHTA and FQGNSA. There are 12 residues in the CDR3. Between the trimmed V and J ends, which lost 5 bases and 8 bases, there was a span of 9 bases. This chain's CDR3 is CASSLTRGELFF. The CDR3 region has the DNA TGTGCCAGCAGCCTCACTAGGGGGGAGCTGTTTTTT. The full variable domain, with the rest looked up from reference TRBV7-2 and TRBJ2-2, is GAGVSQSPSNKVTEKGKDVELRCDPISGHTALYWYRQSLGQGLEFLIYFQGNSAPDKSGLPSDRFSAERTGGSVSTLTIQRTQQEDSAVYLCASSLTRGELFFGEGSRLTVL.

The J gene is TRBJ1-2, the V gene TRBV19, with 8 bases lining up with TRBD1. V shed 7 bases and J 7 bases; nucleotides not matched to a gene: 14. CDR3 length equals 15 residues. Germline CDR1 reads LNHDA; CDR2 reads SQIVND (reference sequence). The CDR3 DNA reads TGTGCCAGTACCGTCACAGGGGGAGAGATCAGTGGCTACACCTTC. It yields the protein CASTVTGGEISGYTF.

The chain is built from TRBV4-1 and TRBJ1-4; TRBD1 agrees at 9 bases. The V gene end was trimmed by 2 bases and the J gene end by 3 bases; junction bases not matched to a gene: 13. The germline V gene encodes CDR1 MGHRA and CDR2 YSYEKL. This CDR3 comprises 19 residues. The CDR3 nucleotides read TGCGCCAGCAGCCAACCCTTTATGAGGACAGGGGACCCTAATGAAAAACTGTTTTTT. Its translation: CASSQPFMRTGDPNEKLFF.

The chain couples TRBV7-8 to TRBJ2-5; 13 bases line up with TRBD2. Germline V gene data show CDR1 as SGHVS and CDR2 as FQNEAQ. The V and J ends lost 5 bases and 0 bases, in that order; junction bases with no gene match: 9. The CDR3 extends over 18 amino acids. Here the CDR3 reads CASSRGTSGVEYQETQYF. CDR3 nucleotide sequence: TGTGCCAGCAGCCGGGGGACTAGCGGGGTTGAGTACCAAGAGACCCAGTACTTC.

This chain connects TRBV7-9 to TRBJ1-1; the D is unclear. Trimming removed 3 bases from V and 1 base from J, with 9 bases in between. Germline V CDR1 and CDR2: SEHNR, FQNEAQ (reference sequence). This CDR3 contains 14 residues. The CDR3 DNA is TGTGCCAGCAGCTTCTCAGGCACGAACACTGAAGCTTTCTTT. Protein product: CASSFSGTNTEAFF.

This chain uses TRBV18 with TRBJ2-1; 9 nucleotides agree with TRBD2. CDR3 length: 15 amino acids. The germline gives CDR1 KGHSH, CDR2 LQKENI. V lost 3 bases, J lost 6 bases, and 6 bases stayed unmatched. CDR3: CASSPSSGASNEQFF. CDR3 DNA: TGTGCCAGCTCACCCTCTAGCGGGGCTTCCAATGAGCAGTTCTTC.

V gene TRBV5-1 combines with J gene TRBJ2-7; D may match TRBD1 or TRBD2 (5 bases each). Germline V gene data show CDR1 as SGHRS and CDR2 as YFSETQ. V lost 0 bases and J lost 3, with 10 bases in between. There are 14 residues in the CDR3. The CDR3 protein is CASSLAGTDYEQYF. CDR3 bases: TGCGCCAGCAGCTTGGCCGGGACGGACTACGAGCAGTACTTC.

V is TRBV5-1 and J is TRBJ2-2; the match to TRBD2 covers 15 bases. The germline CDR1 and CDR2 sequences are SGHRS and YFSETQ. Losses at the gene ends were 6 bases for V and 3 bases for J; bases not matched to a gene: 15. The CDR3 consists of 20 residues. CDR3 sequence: CASTLLRGLAGGPDTGELFF. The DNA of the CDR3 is TGCGCCAGCACCCTACTGCGCGGACTAGCGGGGGGGCCGGACACCGGGGAGCTGTTTTTT.

The DNA of the CDR3 is TGTGCCACCAAAAGGGGGGGATATAGCAATCAGCCCCAGCATTTT. Amino acids: CATKRGGYSNQPQHF. This chain links TRBV2 with TRBJ1-5; tentatively, D is TRBD1 (6 bases). The CDR3 covers 15 residues. The V and J ends lost 10 bases and 0 bases respectively, with 16 bases between them. Germline CDR1 and CDR2: SNHLY and FYNNEI.

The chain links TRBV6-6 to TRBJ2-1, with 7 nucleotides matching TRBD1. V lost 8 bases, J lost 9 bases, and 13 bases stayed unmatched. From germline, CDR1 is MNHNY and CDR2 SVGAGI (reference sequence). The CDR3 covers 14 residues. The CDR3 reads CASDKNRGKGEQFF. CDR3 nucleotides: TGTGCCAGCGATAAGAACAGGGGAAAGGGTGAGCAGTTCTTC.

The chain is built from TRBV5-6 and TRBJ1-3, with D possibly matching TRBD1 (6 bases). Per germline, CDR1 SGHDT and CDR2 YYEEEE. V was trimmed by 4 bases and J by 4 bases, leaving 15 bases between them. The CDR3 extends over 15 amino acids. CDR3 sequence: CASSGQTGHGNTIYF. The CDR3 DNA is TGTGCCAGCAGCGGACAGACAGGTCACGGAAACACCATATATTTT.

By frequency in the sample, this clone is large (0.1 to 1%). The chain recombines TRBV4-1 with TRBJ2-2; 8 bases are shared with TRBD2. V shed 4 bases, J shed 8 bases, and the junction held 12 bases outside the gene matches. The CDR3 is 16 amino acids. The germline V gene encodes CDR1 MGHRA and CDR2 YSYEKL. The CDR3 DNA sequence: TGCGCCAGCAGCCCAACTCCGGGACTAGGGGTGGGGGAGCTGTTTTTT. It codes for CASSPTPGLGVGELFF.

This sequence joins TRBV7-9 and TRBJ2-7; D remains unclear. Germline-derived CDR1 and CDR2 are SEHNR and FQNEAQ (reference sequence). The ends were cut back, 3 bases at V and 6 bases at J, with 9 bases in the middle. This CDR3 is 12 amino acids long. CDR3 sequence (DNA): TGTGCCAGCAGCTTTCAAGTAGGCGAGCAGTACGTC. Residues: CASSFQVGEQYV.

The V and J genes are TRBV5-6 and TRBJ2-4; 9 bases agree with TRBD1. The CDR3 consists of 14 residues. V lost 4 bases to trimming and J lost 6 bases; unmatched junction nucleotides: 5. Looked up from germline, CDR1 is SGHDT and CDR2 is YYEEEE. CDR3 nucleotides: TGTGCCAGCAGCGCTCTGGGACAGGGAAACATTCAGTACTTC. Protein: CASSALGQGNIQYF.

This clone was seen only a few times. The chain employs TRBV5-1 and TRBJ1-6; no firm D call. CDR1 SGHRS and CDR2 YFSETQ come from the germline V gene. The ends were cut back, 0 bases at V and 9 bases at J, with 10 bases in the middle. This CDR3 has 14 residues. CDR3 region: CASSLDSSGSPLHF. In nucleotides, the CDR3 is TGCGCCAGCAGCTTGGACAGTTCCGGTTCACCCCTCCACTTT.